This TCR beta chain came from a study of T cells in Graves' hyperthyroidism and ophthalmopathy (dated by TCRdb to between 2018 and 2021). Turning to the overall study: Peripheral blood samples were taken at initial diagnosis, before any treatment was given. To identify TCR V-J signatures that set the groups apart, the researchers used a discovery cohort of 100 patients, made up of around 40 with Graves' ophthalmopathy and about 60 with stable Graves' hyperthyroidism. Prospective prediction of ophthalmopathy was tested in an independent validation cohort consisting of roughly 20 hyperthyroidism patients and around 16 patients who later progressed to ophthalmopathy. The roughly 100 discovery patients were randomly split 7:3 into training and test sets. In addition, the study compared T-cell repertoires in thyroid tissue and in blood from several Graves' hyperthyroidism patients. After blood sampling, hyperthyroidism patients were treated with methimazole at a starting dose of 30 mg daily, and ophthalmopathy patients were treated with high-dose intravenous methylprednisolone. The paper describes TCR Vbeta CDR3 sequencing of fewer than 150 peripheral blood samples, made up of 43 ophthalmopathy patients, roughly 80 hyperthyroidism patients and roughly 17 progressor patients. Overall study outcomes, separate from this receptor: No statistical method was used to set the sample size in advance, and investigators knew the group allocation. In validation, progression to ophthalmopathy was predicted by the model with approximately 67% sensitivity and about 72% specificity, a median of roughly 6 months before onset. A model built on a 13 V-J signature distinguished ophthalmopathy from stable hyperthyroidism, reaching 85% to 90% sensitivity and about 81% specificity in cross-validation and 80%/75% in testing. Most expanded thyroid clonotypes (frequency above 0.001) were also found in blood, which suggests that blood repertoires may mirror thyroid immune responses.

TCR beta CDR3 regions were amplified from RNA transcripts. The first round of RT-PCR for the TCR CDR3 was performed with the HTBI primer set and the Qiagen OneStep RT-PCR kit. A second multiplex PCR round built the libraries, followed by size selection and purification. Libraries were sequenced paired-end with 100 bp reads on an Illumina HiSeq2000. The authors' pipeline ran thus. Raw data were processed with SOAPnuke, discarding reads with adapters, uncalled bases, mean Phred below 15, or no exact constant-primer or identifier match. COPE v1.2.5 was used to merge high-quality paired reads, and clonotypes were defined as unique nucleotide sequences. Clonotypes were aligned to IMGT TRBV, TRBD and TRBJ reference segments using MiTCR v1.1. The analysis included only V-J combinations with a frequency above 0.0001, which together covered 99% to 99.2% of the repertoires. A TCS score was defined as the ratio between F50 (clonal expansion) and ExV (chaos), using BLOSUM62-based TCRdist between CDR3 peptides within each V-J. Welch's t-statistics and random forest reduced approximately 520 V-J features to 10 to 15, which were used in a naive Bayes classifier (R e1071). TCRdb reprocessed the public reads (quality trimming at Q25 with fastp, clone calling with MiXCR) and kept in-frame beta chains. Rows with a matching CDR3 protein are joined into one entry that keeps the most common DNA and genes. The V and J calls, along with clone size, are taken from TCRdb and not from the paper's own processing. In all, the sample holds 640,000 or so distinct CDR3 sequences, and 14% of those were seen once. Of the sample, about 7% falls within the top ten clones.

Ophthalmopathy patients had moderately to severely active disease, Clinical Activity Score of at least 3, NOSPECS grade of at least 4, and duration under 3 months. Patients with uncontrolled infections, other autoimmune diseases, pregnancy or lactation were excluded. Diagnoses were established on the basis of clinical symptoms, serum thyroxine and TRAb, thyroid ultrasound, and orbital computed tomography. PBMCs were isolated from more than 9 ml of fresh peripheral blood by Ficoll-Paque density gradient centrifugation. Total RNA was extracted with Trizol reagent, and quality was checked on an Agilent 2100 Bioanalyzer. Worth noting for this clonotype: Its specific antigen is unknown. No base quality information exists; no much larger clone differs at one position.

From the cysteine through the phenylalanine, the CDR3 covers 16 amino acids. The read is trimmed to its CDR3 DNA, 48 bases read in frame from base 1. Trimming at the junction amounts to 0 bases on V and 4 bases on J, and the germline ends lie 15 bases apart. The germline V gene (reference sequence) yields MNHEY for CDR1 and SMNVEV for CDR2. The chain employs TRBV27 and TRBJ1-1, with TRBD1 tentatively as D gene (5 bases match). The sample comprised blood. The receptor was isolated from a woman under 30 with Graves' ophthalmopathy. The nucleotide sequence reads TGTGCCAGCAGTTTATCGAGGGGCAGGGAGGGCACTGAAGCTTTCTTT. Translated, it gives CASSLSRGREGTEAFF.